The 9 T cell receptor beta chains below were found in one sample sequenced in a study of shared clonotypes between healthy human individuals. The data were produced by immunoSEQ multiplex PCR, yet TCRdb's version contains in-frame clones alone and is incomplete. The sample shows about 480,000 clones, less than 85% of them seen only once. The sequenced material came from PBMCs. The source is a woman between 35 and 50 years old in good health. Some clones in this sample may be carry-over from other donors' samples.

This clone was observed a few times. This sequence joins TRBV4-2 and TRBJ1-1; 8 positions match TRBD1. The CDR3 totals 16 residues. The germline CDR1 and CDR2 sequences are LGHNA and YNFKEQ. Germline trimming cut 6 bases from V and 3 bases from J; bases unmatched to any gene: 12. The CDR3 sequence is CASSPSRDRSHTEAFF. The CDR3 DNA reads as TGTGCCAGCAGTCCGTCCCGGGACAGGTCCCACACTGAAGCTTTCTTT.

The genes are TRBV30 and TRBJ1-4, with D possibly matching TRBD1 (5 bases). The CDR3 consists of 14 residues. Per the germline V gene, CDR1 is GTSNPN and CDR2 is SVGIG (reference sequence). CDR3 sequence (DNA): TGTGCGGCTGACACAGGAGCAACTAATGAAAAACTGTTTTTT. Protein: CAADTGATNEKLFF.

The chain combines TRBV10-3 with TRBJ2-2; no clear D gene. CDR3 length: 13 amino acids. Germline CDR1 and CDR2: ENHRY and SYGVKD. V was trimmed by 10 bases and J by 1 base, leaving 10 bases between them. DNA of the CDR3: TGTGCCAGCAAACAGTGGAACACCGGGGAGCTGTTTTTT. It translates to CASKQWNTGELFF.

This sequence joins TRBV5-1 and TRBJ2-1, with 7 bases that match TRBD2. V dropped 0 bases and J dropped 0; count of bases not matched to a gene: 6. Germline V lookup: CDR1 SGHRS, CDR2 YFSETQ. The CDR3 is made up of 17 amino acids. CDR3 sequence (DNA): TGCGCCAGCAGCTTGGACCCTAGCGGTAGCTCCTACAATGAGCAGTTCTTC. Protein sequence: CASSLDPSGSSYNEQFF.

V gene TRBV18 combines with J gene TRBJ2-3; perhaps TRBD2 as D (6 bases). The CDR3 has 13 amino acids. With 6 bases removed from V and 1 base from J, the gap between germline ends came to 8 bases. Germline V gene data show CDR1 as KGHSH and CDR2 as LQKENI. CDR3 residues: CASSGGGTDTQYF. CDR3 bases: TGTGCCAGCTCTGGAGGGGGCACAGATACGCAGTATTTT.

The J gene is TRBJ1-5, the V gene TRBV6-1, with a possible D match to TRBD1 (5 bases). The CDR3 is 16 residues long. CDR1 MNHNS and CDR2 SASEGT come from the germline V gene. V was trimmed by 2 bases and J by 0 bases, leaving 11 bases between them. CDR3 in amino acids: CASSEFRGYSNQPQHF. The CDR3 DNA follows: TGTGCCAGCAGTGAATTTAGGGGATATAGCAATCAGCCCCAGCATTTT.

CDR3 residues: CASTLAPGQETQYF. In DNA form, the CDR3 reads TGCGCCAGCACCCTAGCGCCAGGCCAAGAGACCCAGTACTTC. This chain uses TRBV10-1 with TRBJ2-5, with a tentative D call TRBD2 (6 bases). The CDR3 extends over 14 amino acids. V gave up 7 bases and J gave up 1 base, with 13 bases separating them. The germline V gene encodes CDR1 WNHNN and CDR2 SYGVQD (reference sequence).

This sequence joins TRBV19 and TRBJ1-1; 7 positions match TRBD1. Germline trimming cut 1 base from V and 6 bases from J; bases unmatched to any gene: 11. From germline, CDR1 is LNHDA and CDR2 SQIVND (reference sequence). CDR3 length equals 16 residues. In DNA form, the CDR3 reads TGTGCCAGTAGTATAGGCCCAGGGGGAAGAGTCGCTGAAGCTTTCTTT. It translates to CASSIGPGGRVAEAFF. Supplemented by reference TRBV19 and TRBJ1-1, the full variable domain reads DGGITQSPKYLFRKEGQNVTLSCEQNLNHDAMYWYRQDPGQGLRLIYYSQIVNDFQKGDIAEGYSVSREKKESFPLTVTSAQKNPTAFYLCASSIGPGGRVAEAFFGQGTRLTVV.

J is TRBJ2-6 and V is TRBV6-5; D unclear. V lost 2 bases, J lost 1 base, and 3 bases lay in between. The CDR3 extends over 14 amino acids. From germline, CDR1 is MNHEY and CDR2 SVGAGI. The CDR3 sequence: CASSYGSGANVLTF. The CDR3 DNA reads TGTGCCAGCAGTTACGGTTCTGGGGCCAACGTCCTGACTTTC.